The subject of this entry is one TCR beta chain. One end of the junction varies from germline; a read error may be responsible. The data stem from a study of blood T cells in healthy people across ages. Alongside a J-beta primer mix, a sample-barcoded 5' primer served in a second PCR lasting roughly 7 to 11 cycles. TCRdb re-called the 5' RACE reads through MiXCR, storing one row per CDR3 protein. The sample has around 1,600,000 distinct CDR3 sequences, roughly two fifths seen once. The CDR3 spans 16 residues. Germline CDR1 and CDR2: SGHKS and YYEKEE (reference sequence). Material for sequencing was blood. This TCR came from a woman aged 18-29 years in good health. The gene calls are TRBV5-5 and TRBJ2-7; 11 bases align to TRBD1. The CDR3 nucleotides are TGTACCAGCAACCTCCCGGGACAGGGGGTCTCCTACGAGCAGTACTTC. Residues: CTSNLPGQGVSYEQYF.